Each of the 21 T cell receptor beta chains below was sequenced from the same sample in a study of T cells in Graves' hyperthyroidism and ophthalmopathy. It was RNA transcripts that yielded the amplified TCR beta CDR3 regions. First-round RT-PCR with HTBI primers amplified the TCR CDR3 region. TCRdb independently ran MiXCR on the multiplex PCR reads; one entry per CDR3 protein. The sample lists around 350,000 distinct CDR3 sequences; approximately 15% were seen once. The sample consisted of blood. Source of these receptors: a woman in her late teens or twenties with Graves' hyperthyroidism that later progressed to Graves' ophthalmopathy.

This clonotype occurred many times. This sequence joins TRBV12-3 or TRBV12-4 and TRBJ2-3; D is ambiguous. The CDR3 extends over 13 amino acids. V lost 7 bases to trimming and J lost 5 bases, with 13 bases between them. CDR3 protein: CASIRISGDTQYF. DNA for the CDR3: TGTGCCAGCATTCGGATATCGGGAGATACGCAGTATTTT.

This clonotype appeared a few times. The chain recombines TRBV7-6 with TRBJ2-1, with a tentative D call TRBD2 (6 bases). V lost 1 base to trimming and J lost 8 bases, with 21 bases between them. Germline V lookup: CDR1 SGHVS, CDR2 FNYEAQ. The CDR3 consists of 17 residues. The CDR3 loop reads CASSLVSAGPRGHEQFF. The CDR3 nucleotides are TGTGCCAGCAGCTTAGTATCAGCGGGCCCAAGGGGCCATGAGCAGTTCTTC.

V usage is TRBV7-9 and J usage is TRBJ1-5, with D unclear. The length of the CDR3 is 13 residues. Trimming removed 1 base from V and 6 bases from J, with 7 bases in between. From germline, CDR1 is SEHNR and CDR2 FQNEAQ (reference sequence). The CDR3 loop reads CASSLENFQPQHF. CDR3 sequence (DNA): TGTGCCAGCAGCTTAGAGAATTTTCAGCCCCAGCATTTT.

This clonotype was seen more than once but under ten times. The CDR3 nucleotides read TGTGCCAGCAGTTTAAGGTTTGGATCGGGGGGTCATACGCAGTATTTT. It specifies CASSLRFGSGGHTQYF. The chain recombines TRBV27 with TRBJ2-3; 7 bases agree with TRBD2. J lost 7 bases, V lost 2 bases, and 12 bases had no gene match. The germline CDR1 and CDR2 sequences are MNHEY and SMNVEV (reference sequence). The CDR3 is 16 residues long.

This clonotype was observed many times. The chain recombines TRBV20-1 with TRBJ2-1; 15 bases fit TRBD2. Germline trimming cut 5 bases from V and 12 bases from J; bases unmatched to any gene: 11. This CDR3 spans 15 amino acids. Germline-derived CDR1 and CDR2 are DFQATT and SNEGSKA (reference sequence). DNA for the CDR3: TGCAGTGCTCGAAGGACTAGCGGGAGGGTTGTCGGGCAGTTCTTC. Translated, it gives CSARRTSGRVVGQFF.

This clonotype was observed a handful of times. The J gene is TRBJ2-5, the V gene TRBV9; the D gene is possibly TRBD1 (5 bases). Trimming cost V 1 base and J 5 bases, with 9 bases left between them. From germline, CDR1 is SGDLS and CDR2 YYNGEE. The CDR3 covers 13 residues. This chain's CDR3 is CASSVPRQETQYF. CDR3 in DNA: TGTGCCAGCAGCGTACCAAGACAGGAGACCCAGTACTTC.

The table lists this clonotype with a few counts. In DNA form, the CDR3 reads TGTGCCAGTAGAGAAGCGGGAGGACGAACCGGGGAGCTGTTTTTT. Translation gives CASREAGGRTGELFF. The genes are TRBV19 and TRBJ2-2; 9 bases are a match to TRBD2. This CDR3 region has 15 residues. Looked up from germline, CDR1 is LNHDA and CDR2 is SQIVND (reference sequence). With 6 bases clipped from V and 5 bases from J, the junction kept 7 bases outside the gene matches.

There are a few counts of this clonotype. This may arise from a read error, as a much more abundant clone is one base away. The chain has TRBV7-9 and TRBJ2-1; TRBD2 might be the D (6 bases). V was trimmed by 6 bases and J by 3 bases, leaving 18 bases between them. The CDR3 totals 16 residues. Germline V lookup: CDR1 SEHNR, CDR2 FQNEAQ (reference sequence). This CDR3 reads CASSELGLSFYNEQFF. The DNA for the CDR3 is TGTGCCAGCAGTGAGTTGGGACTGAGCTTCTACAATGAGCAGTTCTTC.

The genes are TRBV7-9 and TRBJ2-7; possibly TRBD2 for D (5 bases). The CDR3 runs to 16 residues. Germline CDR1 reads SEHNR; CDR2 reads FQNEAQ (reference sequence). Trimming shortened V by 1 base and J by 0 bases, and 13 bases separated the two germline ends. CDR3 sequence: CASSLGVGVPSYEQYF. The CDR3 bases are TGTGCCAGCAGCTTAGGGGTGGGAGTTCCCTCCTACGAGCAGTACTTC.

On this clonotype: Germline is not matched at one junction end, which may reflect a read error. J is TRBJ1-3 and V is TRBV29-1; weak D call: TRBD1 (5 bases). Germline V gene lookup returns CDR1 SQVTM and CDR2 ANQGSEA. There are 14 residues in the CDR3. CDR3 region: CSVSPGASGNIIYF. In DNA, the CDR3 is TGCAGCGTCTCCCCCGGGGCGTCGGGAAACATCATATATTTT.

The rearrangement joins TRBV10-3 to TRBJ1-2; no clear D. The CDR3 sequence is 15 residues long. Germline V gene data show CDR1 as ENHRY and CDR2 as SYGVKD. V was cut by 0 bases and J by 0 bases, with 8 bases left in between. Here the CDR3 reads CAISESTLSNYGYTF. The CDR3 region has the DNA TGTGCCATCAGTGAGTCAACACTGTCTAACTATGGCTACACCTTC.

This clonotype was observed many times. CDR3 DNA: TGTGCCACCCAGGGGGAGGTTAACTATGGCTACACCTTC. Protein: CATQGEVNYGYTF. The chain couples TRBV6-1 to TRBJ1-2; TRBD1 agrees at 7 bases. CDR1 is MNHNS and CDR2 is SASEGT in the germline V gene. V was clipped by 10 bases and J by 1 base; unmatched bases: 6. The CDR3 loop spans 13 amino acids.

For this clonotype: Germline and junction disagree at one end, which may indicate a read error. This chain connects TRBV20-1 to TRBJ2-7; TRBD1 matches at 7 bases. The germline CDR1 and CDR2 sequences are DFQATT and SNEGSKA (reference sequence). The CDR3 is made up of 15 amino acids. CDR3 residues: CSARDPGGSSYEQYF. The CDR3 coding sequence is TGCAGTGCGAGAGATCCAGGGGGATCTTCCTACGAGCAGTACTTC.

This clonotype was observed many times. V gene TRBV10-3 combines with J gene TRBJ2-7; 13 nucleotides match TRBD2. Germline CDR1 is ENHRY and CDR2 is SYGVKD. V trimming: 5 bases; J trimming: 0 bases; junction bases outside the gene matches: 1. This CDR3 region has 15 residues. The CDR3 region is CAISRTSGSSYEQYF. The CDR3, as DNA: TGTGCCATCAGTCGGACTAGCGGGAGCTCCTACGAGCAGTACTTC.

This clonotype appeared a few times. A much larger clone lies a single base off, so this may be a read error. The chain uses TRBV20-1 and TRBJ1-5; TRBD1 matches at 8 bases. Germline V CDR1 and CDR2: DFQATT, SNEGSKA (reference sequence). The CDR3 length is 15 residues. The V gene end was trimmed by 0 bases and the J gene end by 5 bases; junction bases not matched to a gene: 6. DNA of the CDR3: TGCAGTGCTAGAGATAAAGGGACAGGTGATCAGCCCCAGCATTTT. Translated, it gives CSARDKGTGDQPQHF.

The sample holds many counts of this clonotype. J is TRBJ1-6 and V is TRBV7-3; D unclear. This CDR3 is 14 amino acids long. The V end lost 1 base, the J end lost 3 bases, and 4 bases lay between the germline ends. From germline, CDR1 is SGHTA and CDR2 FQGTGA. CDR3 DNA sequence: TGTGCCAGCAGCTTAAACGGCTATAATTCACCCCTCCACTTT. Translated: CASSLNGYNSPLHF.

This clonotype was found a few times. The chain joins TRBV19 to TRBJ2-7, with 15 bases matching TRBD2. V trimming: 6 bases; J trimming: 5 bases; junction bases outside the gene matches: 8. Germline V gene data show CDR1 as LNHDA and CDR2 as SQIVND (reference sequence). CDR3 length equals 16 residues. The CDR3 nucleotides are TGTGCCAGTAGCCCCACCGGGACTAGCGGGAGGCACGAGCAGTACTTC. This sequence encodes CASSPTGTSGRHEQYF. Together with reference TRBV19 and TRBJ2-7, the CDR3 gives the full variable domain: DGGITQSPKYLFRKEGQNVTLSCEQNLNHDAMYWYRQDPGQGLRLIYYSQIVNDFQKGDIAEGYSVSREKKESFPLTVTSAQKNPTAFYLCASSPTGTSGRHEQYFGPGTRLTVT.

This clonotype was detected many times. The chain carries TRBV6-5 and TRBJ2-1, with TRBD2 matching over 7 bases. The germline CDR1 and CDR2 sequences are MNHEY and SVGAGI. There are 14 residues in the CDR3. J gave up 8 bases and V 2 bases, and 6 bases lay outside the gene matches. Here the CDR3 DNA reads TGTGCCAGCAGTTACGCCGGGACTACCTATGAGCAGTTCTTC. This translates into CASSYAGTTYEQFF.

This clonotype has ten or more counts. The chain links TRBV7-9 to TRBJ2-7, with 8 bases aligning to TRBD2. The junction had 9 bases not matched to a gene; V was cut back by 4 bases and J by 4 bases. CDR1 and CDR2 from the germline V gene are SEHNR and FQNEAQ (reference sequence). The CDR3 has 15 amino acids. This chain's CDR3 is CASSSPGASGYEQYF. The CDR3 region has the DNA TGTGCCAGCAGCTCCCCGGGGGCTAGCGGGTACGAGCAGTACTTC.

V is TRBV6-2 or TRBV6-3 and J is TRBJ1-1, with D hard to call. Trimming took off 6 bases at V and 2 bases at J, with 7 bases between the two ends. The CDR3 has 12 amino acids. Germline-derived CDR1 and CDR2 are MNHEY and SVGEGT. DNA for the CDR3: TGTGCCAGCAGGTCAGTTAACACTGAAGCTTTCTTT. Its translation: CASRSVNTEAFF.

This clonotype was seen many times. This chain links TRBV11-2 with TRBJ2-3, with 8 bases matching TRBD1. V dropped 5 bases and J dropped 3; count of bases not matched to a gene: 10. The CDR3 is 16 amino acids. Per the germline V gene, CDR1 is SGHAT and CDR2 is FQNNGV. CDR3 in amino acids: CASSLTAGGLTDTQYF. In nucleotides, the CDR3 is TGTGCCAGCAGCCTCACCGCAGGGGGCTTAACAGATACGCAGTATTTT. Using reference TRBV11-2 and TRBJ2-3 for the parts outside the CDR3, the full variable domain is EAGVAQSPRYKIIEKRQSVAFWCNPISGHATLYWYQQILGQGPKLLIQFQNNGVVDDSQLPKDRFSAERLKGVDSTLKIQPAKLEDSAVYLCASSLTAGGLTDTQYFGPGTRLTVL.